These T cell receptor beta chains were read from a single sample in a study of shared clonotypes between healthy human individuals. Produced via immunoSEQ multiplex PCR; TCRdb's table is partial and in-frame only. The table records 190,000 or so clones, about 93% of them present only once. The sample was naive CD4+ T cells sorted from blood. The receptor set was obtained from a woman aged 25 to 39 in good health. Both conserved end residues are part of each CDR3. Each record gives: V gene, D gene, clone size, J gene, CDR3 length, CDR3 protein, CDR3 DNA. D genes are given only for firm matches. Clone sizes are given selectively: once, few, many, or a class where the clone is expanded.

TRBV28	-	-	TRBJ2-7	12	CASSLRGTEQYF	TGTGCCAGCAGTTTAAGGGGCACCGAGCAGTACTTC
TRBV25-1	TRBD1	-	TRBJ1-1	13	CASSRGLYTEAFF	TGTGCCAGCAGCAGGGGGCTTTACACTGAAGCTTTCTTT
TRBV30	-	-	TRBJ2-7	14	CAWSMGAARDEQYF	TGTGCCTGGAGTATGGGGGCCGCTCGCGACGAGCAGTACTTC
TRBV10-3	-	-	TRBJ2-7	13	CAISGPGSYEQYF	TGTGCCATCAGTGGGCCAGGTTCCTACGAGCAGTACTTC
TRBV5-4	-	-	TRBJ2-1	11	CASSLDNEQFF	TGTGCCAGCAGCTTGGACAATGAGCAGTTCTTC
TRBV28	TRBD1	-	TRBJ2-7	14	CASSDPGQTYEQYF	TGTGCCAGCAGTGATCCGGGACAGACCTACGAGCAGTACTTC
TRBV2	TRBD1	-	TRBJ1-2	15	CASSEVGGRGPGYTF	TGTGCCAGCAGTGAAGTTGGGGGCAGGGGGCCGGGCTACACCTTC
TRBV7-9	-	-	TRBJ2-2	14	CASSLWGVHGELFF	TGTGCCAGCAGCTTATGGGGGGTTCACGGGGAGCTGTTTTTT
TRBV15	-	-	TRBJ2-7	16	CATSRDRAGGDREQYF	TGTGCCACCAGCAGAGACCGGGCGGGTGGGGATCGCGAGCAGTACTTC
TRBV2	-	once	TRBJ1-2	15	CASEVSRAGPKGYTF	TGTGCCAGCGAGGTGTCGCGCGCCGGTCCCAAGGGCTACACCTTC
TRBV28	TRBD2	-	TRBJ2-7	16	CASSSPGTSTSYEQYF	TGTGCCAGCAGTTCACCCGGGACTAGCACTTCCTACGAGCAGTACTTC
TRBV6-1	-	-	TRBJ1-2	14	CASSERDLYGGYTF	TGTGCCAGCAGTGAGCGGGACTTATATGGTGGCTACACCTTC
TRBV4-1	-	-	TRBJ1-4	14	CASSQVPQMGKLFF	TGCGCCAGCAGCCAAGTCCCTCAGATGGGAAAACTGTTTTTT
TRBV19	-	once	TRBJ1-5	17	CASRGGSTPGGNQPQHF	TGTGCCAGTAGGGGGGGCAGCACCCCCGGCGGCAATCAGCCCCAGCATTTT
TRBV2	-	-	TRBJ1-2	13	CASRPLADYGYTF	TGTGCCAGCAGGCCCCTTGCCGACTATGGCTACACCTTC
TRBV2	-	-	TRBJ1-5	13	CASTLGLNQPQHF	TGTGCCAGCACTCTGGGGCTCAATCAGCCCCAGCATTTT
TRBV7-8	-	-	TRBJ2-7	15	CASSLWSATYYEQYF	TGTGCCAGCAGCTTATGGAGCGCAACCTACTACGAGCAGTACTTC
TRBV2	-	-	TRBJ1-2	13	CASTGWRNYGYTF	TGTGCCAGCACGGGGTGGCGGAACTATGGCTACACCTTC
TRBV5-1	-	-	TRBJ2-1	18	CASSLDRGSASSYNEQFF	TGCGCCAGCAGCTTGGACCGGGGGAGCGCTAGCTCCTACAATGAGCAGTTCTTC
TRBV7-8	TRBD1	once	TRBJ1-3	17	CASSSPGQGRTGNTIYF	TGTGCCAGCAGCTCCCCGGGACAGGGGAGGACTGGAAACACCATATATTTT
TRBV18	TRBD1	-	TRBJ2-7	13	CASSLDRDYEQYF	TGTGCCAGCTCTCTCGACAGGGACTACGAGCAGTACTTC
TRBV28	-	-	TRBJ2-5	17	CASSLTIRLVSQETQYF	TGTGCCAGCAGTTTAACAATAAGACTAGTTTCGCAAGAGACCCAGTACTTC
TRBV7-2	-	-	TRBJ2-2	12	CASSSGPPSLLF	TGTGCCAGCAGCTCCGGGCCACCTAGTTTGCTTTTT
TRBV6-5	-	-	TRBJ2-6	16	CASSYSKSSGANVLTF	TGTGCCAGCAGTTACTCAAAAAGCTCTGGGGCCAACGTCCTGACTTTC
TRBV28	TRBD1	-	TRBJ1-2	14	CASSRITGDMGYTF	TGTGCCAGCAGCCGTATCACAGGGGATATGGGCTACACCTTC
TRBV28	-	-	TRBJ2-7	15	CASSPSGSISYEQYF	TGTGCCAGCAGTCCCTCCGGCTCAATCAGCTACGAGCAGTACTTC
TRBV5-1	-	few	TRBJ2-7	16	CASSSRGGTALYEQYF	TGCGCCAGCAGCTCGAGGGGCGGGACAGCGTTGTACGAGCAGTACTTC
TRBV28	TRBD1	-	TRBJ2-7	12	CASKTGAYEQYF	TGTGCCAGCAAAACAGGGGCCTACGAGCAGTACTTC
TRBV19	-	few	TRBJ2-7	13	CASSITGRYEQYF	TGTGCCAGTAGTATCACAGGGCGGTACGAGCAGTACTTC
TRBV4-2	TRBD2	once	TRBJ2-7	16	CASSQQLAGSSYEQYF	TGTGCCAGCAGCCAACAACTAGCGGGCAGCTCCTACGAGCAGTACTTC
TRBV5-1	-	-	TRBJ2-2	12	CASSFGAGELFF	TGCGCCAGCAGTTTTGGAGCCGGGGAGCTGTTTTTT
TRBV28	-	-	TRBJ1-6	12	CASSLVYSPLHF	TGTGCCAGCAGTTTAGTATATTCACCCCTCCACTTT
TRBV5-4	TRBD2	-	TRBJ2-5	15	CASSATSGSQETQYF	TGTGCCAGCAGCGCTACTAGCGGGAGCCAAGAGACCCAGTACTTC
TRBV11-2	-	-	TRBJ2-3	14	CASSLGRLGDTQYF	TGTGCCAGCAGCTTAGGGCGTTTAGGAGATACGCAGTATTTT
TRBV6-4	TRBD1	once	TRBJ1-1	15	CASSSDRGSRAEAFF	TGTGCCAGCAGTTCGGACAGGGGGAGTAGAGCTGAAGCTTTCTTT
TRBV18	TRBD2	once	TRBJ2-7	15	CASSPRVAGTYEQYF	TGTGCCAGCTCACCGAGAGTAGCGGGGACCTACGAGCAGTACTTC
TRBV4-1	TRBD1	-	TRBJ1-1	16	CASSQGRVRGHTEAFF	TGCGCCAGCAGCCAAGGGAGGGTCAGGGGGCACACTGAAGCTTTCTTT
TRBV18	-	-	TRBJ2-7	15	CASSPLDRSSYEQYF	TGTGCCAGCTCACCACTGGACAGAAGCTCCTACGAGCAGTACTTC
TRBV6-5	TRBD1	-	TRBJ2-7	14	CASIGGQGGHEQYF	TGTGCCAGCATTGGGGGACAGGGAGGCCACGAGCAGTACTTC
TRBV4-1	TRBD1	-	TRBJ1-5	15	CASSRTGTNNQPQHF	TGCGCCAGCAGCCGGACAGGGACGAACAATCAGCCCCAGCATTTT
TRBV10-2	-	once	TRBJ2-7	13	CASSESGRYEQYF	TGCGCCAGCAGTGAGTCGGGACGCTACGAGCAGTACTTC
TRBV14	-	once	TRBJ2-5	13	CASSQQGRETQYF	TGTGCCAGCAGCCAACAGGGTCGAGAGACCCAGTACTTC
TRBV2	-	-	TRBJ1-3	11	CASNSGNTIYF	TGTGCCAGCAACTCTGGAAACACCATATATTTT
TRBV7-6	-	-	TRBJ2-1	16	CASSFYGGSSYNEQFF	TGTGCCAGCAGCTTCTATGGAGGCAGCTCCTACAATGAGCAGTTCTTC
TRBV5-1	-	-	TRBJ2-3	14	CASSLGASTDTQYF	TGCGCCAGCAGCTTAGGTGCTAGCACAGATACGCAGTATTTT
TRBV7-9	-	-	TRBJ1-2	13	CASSPSADYGYTF	TGTGCCAGCAGCCCAAGCGCGGACTATGGCTACACCTTC
TRBV6-1	-	-	TRBJ1-2	12	CASRQGLNGYTF	TGTGCCAGCAGGCAGGGTTTGAATGGCTACACCTTC
TRBV11-2	-	-	TRBJ1-1	13	CASSLGVVERAFF	TGTGCCAGCAGCTTAGGAGTGGTTGAACGAGCTTTCTTT
TRBV5-4	-	-	TRBJ1-6	15	CASSLERRGISPLHF	TGTGCCAGCAGCTTGGAGCGAAGGGGCATCTCACCCCTCCACTTT
TRBV25-1	-	once	TRBJ2-7	15	CASSEYRGAAYEQYF	TGTGCCAGCAGTGAATATCGAGGGGCGGCCTACGAGCAGTACTTC
TRBV5-1	TRBD2	-	TRBJ2-7	15	CASSLVLAESKKQYF	TGCGCCAGCAGCTTGGTGCTAGCGGAAAGCAAAAAGCAGTACTTC